These 21 T cell receptor beta chains were sequenced from one sample in a study of T cells in Graves' hyperthyroidism and ophthalmopathy. The source material, RNA transcripts, was used to amplify TCR beta CDR3 regions. First-round RT-PCR of the TCR CDR3 relied on the HTBI primer set. TCRdb called the multiplex PCR reads again in MiXCR, with one record for every CDR3 protein. The sample has roughly 700,000 distinct CDR3 sequences, around a third seen once. The sample taken for sequencing was blood. These receptors all stem from a woman between 40 and 55 years old with Graves' hyperthyroidism.

This chain uses TRBV29-1 with TRBJ1-1; D not resolved. This CDR3 contains 12 residues. CDR1 is SQVTM, CDR2 ANQGSEA, per germline. Trimming pared 3 bases from V and 7 bases from J, leaving 12 bases between. CDR3 coding DNA: TGCAGCGTTGACGACGGGGTTAGTGAAGCTTTCTTT. Its translation is CSVDDGVSEAFF.

This clonotype was seen at least ten times. CDR3 sequence (DNA): TGTGCCAGCAGCACCTTCGTAGTGGAGACCCAGTACTTC. This sequence encodes CASSTFVVETQYF. The chain links TRBV11-2 to TRBJ2-5; no clear D. In germline, CDR1 is SGHAT, CDR2 FQNNGV. This CDR3 spans 13 amino acids. V lost 5 bases and J lost 5, with 12 bases in between.

The V gene is TRBV12-3 or TRBV12-4, the J gene TRBJ1-5, with D maybe TRBD1 (6 bases). Trimming left V 6 bases short and J 3 bases short, with 15 bases between. The CDR3 consists of 15 residues. This chain's CDR3 is CASRRGDGINQPQHF. The CDR3 DNA is TGTGCCAGCAGGAGGGGGGATGGGATCAATCAGCCCCAGCATTTT.

This chain connects TRBV20-1 to TRBJ2-6; the D gene could be TRBD1 or TRBD2 (6 bases each). Trimming cost V 6 bases and J 4 bases, with 7 bases left between them. The germline V gene encodes CDR1 DFQATT and CDR2 SNEGSKA (reference sequence). The CDR3 covers 12 residues. The CDR3 is CSAGGGANVLTF. CDR3 sequence (DNA): TGCAGTGCAGGGGGGGGGGCCAACGTCCTGACTTTC.

Comment on this clonotype: Mismatch with germline at one junction end may stem from a read error. V and J are TRBV6-6 and TRBJ2-7, with D unresolved. CDR1 and CDR2 (germline): MNHNY, SVGAGI (reference sequence). The CDR3 has 13 amino acids. The CDR3 DNA sequence: TGTGCCGGCAGTTACAACTCCGCCTACGAGCAGTACTTC. Translating it yields CAGSYNSAYEQYF.

V is TRBV2 and J is TRBJ1-2, with 11 bases lining up with TRBD1. The CDR3 sequence is 17 residues long. CDR1 is SNHLY and CDR2 is FYNNEI in the germline V gene. V was pared by 5 bases and J by 5 bases, with 13 bases of the junction left unmatched. The CDR3 is CASSPLRTGGYEYGYTF. CDR3 nucleotides: TGTGCCAGCAGTCCCCTCAGGACAGGGGGCTACGAGTATGGCTACACCTTC.

Of note for this clonotype: A much larger clone lies one base from this, so it may be a read error. The rearrangement links TRBV7-2 to TRBJ1-2, with D tentatively TRBD1 (6 bases). Germline V CDR1 and CDR2: SGHTA, FQGNSA. CDR3 length: 13 amino acids. CDR3 in DNA: TGTGCCAGCAGCGACTCAGGGGTTTATGGCCACACCTTC. Translation gives CASSDSGVYGHTF.

This chain links TRBV5-6 with TRBJ1-2, with D possibly TRBD1 on 5 matching bases. Looked up from germline, CDR1 is SGHDT and CDR2 is YYEEEE. This CDR3 has 16 amino acids. The ends were cut back, 0 bases at V and 4 bases at J, with 16 bases in the middle. In DNA, the CDR3 is TGTGCCAGCAGCTTGGTAGCCGCGGGGACCGCCTATGGCTACACCTTC. Its protein product is CASSLVAAGTAYGYTF.

V is TRBV30 and J is TRBJ1-2, with 8 positions matching TRBD1. V was clipped by 3 bases and J by 8 bases; unmatched bases: 8. CDR1 is GTSNPN and CDR2 is SVGIG in the germline V gene (reference sequence). This CDR3 spans 13 amino acids. The CDR3 region has the DNA TGTGCCTGGAGAATTGCAGGGGGCAACGGCTACACCTTC. This translates into CAWRIAGGNGYTF.

The rearrangement joins TRBV7-2 to TRBJ1-1; possibly TRBD1 for D (6 bases). Germline V gene sequence: CDR1 SGHTA, CDR2 FQGNSA. The CDR3 has 16 residues. V lost 6 bases, J lost 7 bases, and 24 bases lay in between. CDR3 sequence: CASSSRGMTPYNEAFF. Here the CDR3 DNA reads TGTGCCAGCAGTTCGAGGGGGATGACCCCCTACAATGAAGCTTTCTTT. Using reference TRBV7-2 and TRBJ1-1 for the parts outside the CDR3, the full variable domain is GAGVSQSPSNKVTEKGKDVELRCDPISGHTALYWYRQSLGQGLEFLIYFQGNSAPDKSGLPSDRFSAERTGGSVSTLTIQRTQQEDSAVYLCASSSRGMTPYNEAFFGQGTRLTVV.

There are many counts of this clonotype. The V gene is TRBV2, the J gene TRBJ1-2, with 11 bases matching TRBD1. This CDR3 spans 15 amino acids. V dropped 7 bases and J dropped 5; count of bases not matched to a gene: 9. Germline V gives CDR1 SNHLY, CDR2 FYNNEI. DNA for the CDR3: TGTGCCAGCATAGCCGGGACAGGGGGTTCGTATGGCTACACCTTC. Protein: CASIAGTGGSYGYTF.

The table lists this clonotype with a few counts. This chain uses TRBV6-5 with TRBJ1-6; weak D call: TRBD1 (5 bases). The CDR3 consists of 14 residues. The V gene lost 7 bases and the J gene lost 7 bases, with 14 bases spanning the gap. The germline V gene encodes CDR1 MNHEY and CDR2 SVGAGI. CDR3 region: CASTLGALNSPLHF. DNA for the CDR3: TGTGCCAGCACACTCGGGGCACTAAATTCACCCCTCCACTTT.

This clonotype was counted ten times or more. DNA of the CDR3: TGTGCCAGCAGCCCTTCAGCCGATCAGCCCCAGCATTTT. Its protein product is CASSPSADQPQHF. The chain carries TRBV12-3 or TRBV12-4 and TRBJ1-5; D is unclear. Trimming removed 6 bases at V and 5 bases at J, with 11 bases between. The CDR3 extends over 13 amino acids.

The chain recombines TRBV10-3 with TRBJ2-7; a weak D match, TRBD2 (5 bases). CDR3 size: 13 residues. Trimming pared 5 bases from V and 5 bases from J, leaving 13 bases between. CDR1 is ENHRY, CDR2 SYGVKD, per germline. DNA for the CDR3: TGTGCCATCAGTACCGACGGGGTTCACGAGCAGTACTTC. Its translation: CAISTDGVHEQYF.

The V and J genes are TRBV7-2 and TRBJ1-5; D perhaps matches TRBD1 (5 bases). V lost 1 base and J 6 bases, leaving 13 bases between the germline ends. CDR1 and CDR2 (germline): SGHTA, FQGNSA. This CDR3 comprises 15 residues. The CDR3 DNA follows: TGTGCCAGCAGCTTAGGGCCAGAAAGGGGTCAGCCCCAGCATTTT. Encoded protein: CASSLGPERGQPQHF.

In regard to this clonotype: A junction end diverges from the germline sequence, so it may reflect a read error. This chain links TRBV7-9 with TRBJ1-1; TRBD1 agrees at 8 bases. Germline CDR1 and CDR2: SEHNR and FQNEAQ (reference sequence). CDR3 length equals 15 residues. The CDR3 nucleotides read TGCGCCAGCAGCCAACCCGACAGGGGAAACACTGAAGCTTTCTTT. Amino acid sequence: CASSQPDRGNTEAFF.

Details on this clonotype: The CDR3 ends on some other residue instead of the conserved phenylalanine or tryptophan, so this is likely a read error. The chain carries TRBV7-6 and TRBJ1-2, with no clear D. Germline V gene sequence: CDR1 SGHVS, CDR2 FNYEAQ. The CDR3 extends over 14 amino acids. Trimming took off 1 base at V and 4 bases at J, with 10 bases between the two ends. CDR3 loop: CASSLGADLYGYTL. DNA for the CDR3: TGTGCCAGCAGCTTAGGGGCCGACCTCTATGGCTACACCCTC.

CDR3 protein: CASSSRNRGLRTEAFF. The CDR3 nucleotides are TGTGCCAGCAGCTCCCGAAACAGGGGGCTGCGGACTGAAGCTTTCTTT. This chain connects TRBV6-2 or TRBV6-3 to TRBJ1-1, with 9 nucleotides matching TRBD1. Per the germline V gene, CDR1 is MNHEY and CDR2 is SVGEGT. There are 16 residues in the CDR3. Losses at the gene ends were 6 bases for V and 5 bases for J; bases not matched to a gene: 13.

The table lists this clonotype with a few counts. This chain connects TRBV6-5 to TRBJ1-2; D remains unclear. Trimming left V 0 bases short and J 5 bases short, with 7 bases between. Germline values: CDR1 MNHEY, CDR2 SVGAGI. The CDR3 contains 13 residues. The CDR3 DNA reads as TGTGCCAGCAGTTACTCGGACCAATATGGCTACACCTTC. It is translated as CASSYSDQYGYTF.

J is TRBJ1-5 and V is TRBV2; D remains unclear. V was clipped by 8 bases and J by 2 bases, with 10 bases between them. The CDR3 has 13 amino acids. The germline gives CDR1 SNHLY, CDR2 FYNNEI. The DNA of the CDR3 is TGTGCCAGCTCCGGACGGGGCAATCAGCCCCAGCATTTT. It specifies CASSGRGNQPQHF.

This clonotype was seen many times. J is TRBJ2-7 and V is TRBV7-2; unclear D gene. Deletions cut 7 bases from V and 6 bases from J, with 19 bases between. Per germline, CDR1 SGHTA and CDR2 FQGNSA. The CDR3 length is 14 residues. The CDR3 loop reads CASTPTWFSGEQYF. CDR3 in DNA: TGTGCCAGCACCCCCACATGGTTTTCCGGCGAGCAGTACTTC. The whole variable domain, filled in from reference TRBV7-2 and TRBJ2-7, reads GAGVSQSPSNKVTEKGKDVELRCDPISGHTALYWYRQSLGQGLEFLIYFQGNSAPDKSGLPSDRFSAERTGGSVSTLTIQRTQQEDSAVYLCASTPTWFSGEQYFGPGTRLTVT.